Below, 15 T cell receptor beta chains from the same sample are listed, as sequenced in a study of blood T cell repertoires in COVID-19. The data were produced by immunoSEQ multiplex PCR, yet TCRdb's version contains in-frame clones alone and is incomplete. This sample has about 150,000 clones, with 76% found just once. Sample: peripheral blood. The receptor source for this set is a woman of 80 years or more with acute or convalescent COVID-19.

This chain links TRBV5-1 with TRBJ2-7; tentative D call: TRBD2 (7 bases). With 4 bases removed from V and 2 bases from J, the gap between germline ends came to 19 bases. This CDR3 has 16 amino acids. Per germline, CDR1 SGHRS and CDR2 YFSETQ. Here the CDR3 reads CASSPEGGRGTYEQYF. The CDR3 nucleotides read TGCGCCAGCAGCCCTGAGGGGGGGAGAGGGACCTACGAGCAGTACTTC.

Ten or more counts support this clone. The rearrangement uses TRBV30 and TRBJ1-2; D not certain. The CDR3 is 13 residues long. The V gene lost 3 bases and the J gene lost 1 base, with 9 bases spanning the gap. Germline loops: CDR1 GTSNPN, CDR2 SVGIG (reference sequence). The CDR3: CAWSDGLNYGYTF. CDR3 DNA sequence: TGTGCCTGGAGCGACGGACTTAACTATGGCTACACCTTC.

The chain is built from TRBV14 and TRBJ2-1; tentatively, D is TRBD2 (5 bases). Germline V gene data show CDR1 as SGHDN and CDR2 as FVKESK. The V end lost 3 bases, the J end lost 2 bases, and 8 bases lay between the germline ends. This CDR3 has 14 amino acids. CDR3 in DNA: TGTGCCAGCAGCCATCCCGGGACCTACAATGAGCAGTTCTTC. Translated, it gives CASSHPGTYNEQFF.

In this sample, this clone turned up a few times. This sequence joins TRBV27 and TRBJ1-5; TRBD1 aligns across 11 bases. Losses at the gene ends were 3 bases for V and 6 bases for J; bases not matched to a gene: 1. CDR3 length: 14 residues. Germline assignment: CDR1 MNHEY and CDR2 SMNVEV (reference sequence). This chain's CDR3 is CASSLGQGGQPQHF. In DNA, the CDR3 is TGTGCCAGCAGTTTGGGACAGGGGGGTCAGCCCCAGCATTTT.

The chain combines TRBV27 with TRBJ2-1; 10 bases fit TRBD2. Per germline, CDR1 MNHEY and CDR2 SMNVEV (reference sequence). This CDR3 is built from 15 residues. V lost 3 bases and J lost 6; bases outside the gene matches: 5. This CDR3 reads CASSFAGLAVNEQFF. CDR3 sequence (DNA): TGTGCCAGCAGTTTTGCTGGACTAGCGGTCAATGAGCAGTTCTTC.

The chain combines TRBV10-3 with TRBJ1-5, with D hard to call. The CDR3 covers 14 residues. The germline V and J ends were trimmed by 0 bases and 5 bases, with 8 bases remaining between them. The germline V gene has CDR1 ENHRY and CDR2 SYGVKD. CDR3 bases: TGTGCCATCAGTGAGTCAGGGAGCCATCAGCCCCAGCATTTT. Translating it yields CAISESGSHQPQHF.

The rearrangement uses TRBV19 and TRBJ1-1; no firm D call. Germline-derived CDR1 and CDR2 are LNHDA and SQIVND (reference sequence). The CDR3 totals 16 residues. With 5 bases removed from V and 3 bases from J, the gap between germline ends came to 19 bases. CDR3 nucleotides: TGTGCCAGTAGTGGAGTTGCAGCCCGGAGGGACACTGAAGCTTTCTTT. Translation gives CASSGVAARRDTEAFF.

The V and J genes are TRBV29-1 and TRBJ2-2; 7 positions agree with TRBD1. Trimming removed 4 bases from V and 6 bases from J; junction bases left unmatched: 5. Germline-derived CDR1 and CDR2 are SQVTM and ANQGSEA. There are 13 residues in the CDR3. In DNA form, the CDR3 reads TGCAGCGTTGGGGTACAGGGGTCCGGGGAGCTGTTTTTT. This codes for CSVGVQGSGELFF.

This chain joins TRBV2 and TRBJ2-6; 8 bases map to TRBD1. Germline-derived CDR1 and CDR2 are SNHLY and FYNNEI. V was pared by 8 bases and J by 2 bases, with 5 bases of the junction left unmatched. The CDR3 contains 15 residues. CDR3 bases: TGTGCCAGCGGGAAGGACAGGGCTGGGGCCAACGTCCTGACTTTC. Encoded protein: CASGKDRAGANVLTF.

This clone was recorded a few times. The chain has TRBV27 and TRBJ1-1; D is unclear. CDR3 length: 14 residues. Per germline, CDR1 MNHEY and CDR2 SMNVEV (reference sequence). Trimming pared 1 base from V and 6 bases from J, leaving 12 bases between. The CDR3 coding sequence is TGTGCCAGCAGTTTATTACGAGGTACATCTGAAGCTTTCTTT. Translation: CASSLLRGTSEAFF.

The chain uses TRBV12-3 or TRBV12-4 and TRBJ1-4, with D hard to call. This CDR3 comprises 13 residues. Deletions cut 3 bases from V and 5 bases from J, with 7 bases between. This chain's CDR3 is CASSFYRNEKLFF. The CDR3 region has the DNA TGTGCCAGCAGTTTCTACAGAAATGAAAAACTGTTTTTT.

The CDR3 DNA sequence: TGTGCCAGCAGGCCTCCAGGGGAAACTAAAGCTTTCTTT. It specifies CASRPPGETKAFF. The rearrangement links TRBV6-5 to TRBJ1-1; TRBD1 is a possible D gene (6 bases). Germline V gene sequence: CDR1 MNHEY, CDR2 SVGAGI. The CDR3 contains 13 residues. Trimming cost V 6 bases and J 9 bases, with 17 bases left between them.

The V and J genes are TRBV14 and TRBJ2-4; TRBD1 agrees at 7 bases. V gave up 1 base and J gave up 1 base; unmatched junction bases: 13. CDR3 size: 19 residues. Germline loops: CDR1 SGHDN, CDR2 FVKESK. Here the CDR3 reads CASSQVWGQSNRAKNIQYF. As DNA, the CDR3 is TGTGCCAGCAGCCAAGTGTGGGGACAGTCCAACCGGGCCAAAAACATTCAGTACTTC.

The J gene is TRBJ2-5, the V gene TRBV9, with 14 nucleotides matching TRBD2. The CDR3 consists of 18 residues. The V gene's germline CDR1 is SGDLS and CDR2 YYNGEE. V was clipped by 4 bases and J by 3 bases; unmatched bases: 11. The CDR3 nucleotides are TGTGCCAGCAGCAGGGGACTAGCGGGAGTGTTACGAGAAGAGACCCAGTACTTC. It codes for CASSRGLAGVLREETQYF.

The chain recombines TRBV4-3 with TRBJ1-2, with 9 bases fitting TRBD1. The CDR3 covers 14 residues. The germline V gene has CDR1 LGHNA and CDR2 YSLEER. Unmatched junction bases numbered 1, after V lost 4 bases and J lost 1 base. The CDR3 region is CASSPDRGNYGYTF. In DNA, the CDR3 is TGCGCCAGCAGCCCGGACAGGGGTAACTATGGCTACACCTTC.